Described below is a single T cell receptor beta chain sequence and its context. Trimming shortened V by 1 base and J by 3 bases, and 7 bases separated the two germline ends. This CDR3 comprises 13 residues. The germline V gene encodes CDR1 SGHAT and CDR2 FQDESV (reference sequence). The entry originates in a study of shared clonotypes between healthy human individuals. Original analysis: ImmunoSEQ junction-only sequences lacked quality scores, so their filtering differed. Measured with immunoSEQ multiplex PCR; TCRdb has only the in-frame clones, and not every one. From that table come the V and J calls and clone size; the DNA was used to work out D and trimming. The sample holds 450,000 to 600,000 clones, 70% to 85% seen once.

Specimen: PBMCs. The receptor was derived from a woman between 35 and 50 years old in good health. Some clones in this sample may be carry-over from other donors' samples. The chain uses TRBV11-1 and TRBJ2-7; D remains unclear. This CDR3 reads CASSLGVYYEQYF. CDR3 bases: TGTGCCAGCAGCTTAGGAGTTTACTACGAGCAGTACTTC.